This TCR beta chain was identified during a study of blood T cell repertoires in COVID-19. Germline V gives CDR1 LNHDA, CDR2 SQIVND (reference sequence). This CDR3 has 19 residues. Trimming took 0 bases from V and 0 from J, leaving 15 bases between them. This table comes from immunoSEQ multiplex PCR, and its TCRdb copy is limited to in-frame clones, with some not included. The sample shows around 290,000 clones, roughly 90% of them seen only once. Material: peripheral blood. The chain couples TRBV19 to TRBJ1-6; weak D call: TRBD1 (6 bases). The receptor was isolated from a man aged 35 to 55 with acute or convalescent COVID-19. The CDR3 loop is CASSIDGRTESSYNSPLHF. As DNA, the CDR3 is TGTGCCAGTAGTATAGACGGGCGGACAGAAAGCTCCTATAATTCACCCCTCCACTTT.